This TCR beta chain was sequenced during a study of regulatory T cells in long-lasting Graves disease. V was clipped by 7 bases and J by 8 bases; unmatched bases: 5. This CDR3 contains 14 residues. The time point here: newly diagnosed GD, antithyroid drugs for less than 3 months. Generation of the TCR library employed RNA extracted from PBMCs. Arm-PCR of CDR3 regions with iRepertoire HTBI primers generated TCR beta libraries. TCRdb recomputed calls from the multiplex PCR reads with MiXCR, one row per CDR3 protein. The sample lists fewer than 650,000 distinct CDR3 sequences, roughly 16% occurring once. This clonotype was picked up many times. A further study also used this sample, focusing on T cells in Graves' hyperthyroidism and ophthalmopathy.

This specimen was peripheral blood mononuclear cells (PBMCs), taken at new diagnosis, from a patient treated with antithyroid drugs. The sequence came from a woman in her 30s with Graves disease. The chain joins TRBV12-3 or TRBV12-4 to TRBJ1-6; 10 bases align to TRBD1. The CDR3 DNA reads TGTGCCAGCAAACCGGGACAGGGGCATTCACCCCTCCACTTT. This encodes CASKPGQGHSPLHF.